The 18 T cell receptor beta chains listed next were all sequenced from one sample in a study of breast tumors, draining lymph nodes, adjacent tissues. TCRdb analysed the multiplex PCR reads with MiXCR anew, one entry per CDR3 protein. Here the sample spans roughly 110,000 distinct CDR3 sequences, approximately 28% being singletons. Breast cancer patients provided tissue from their axillary draining lymph nodes. Sample: axillary lymph node tissue. These receptors all stem from a female donor with breast cancer. Some clones in this sample may be carry-over from other donors' samples.

The CDR3, as DNA: TGTGCCAGCACTACGGGACTAGCGGGAGGTGGGGGCTGGGATGGGCAGTTCTTC. Translation gives CASTTGLAGGGGWDGQFF. The V and J genes are TRBV2 and TRBJ2-1, with TRBD2 matching over 15 bases. The CDR3 runs to 18 residues. Germline V gene sequence: CDR1 SNHLY, CDR2 FYNNEI. V gave up 7 bases and J gave up 12 bases; unmatched junction bases: 19. Complete variable domain (other parts from reference TRBV2 and TRBJ2-1): EPEVTQTPSHQVTQMGQEVILRCVPISNHLYFYWYRQILGQKVEFLVSFYNNEISEKSEIFDDQFSVERPDGSNFTLKIRSTKLEDSAMYFCASTTGLAGGGGWDGQFFGPGTRLTVL.

Concerning this clonotype: This CDR3 fails to terminate in the conserved phenylalanine or tryptophan, so it likely reflects a read error. The rearrangement links TRBV15 to TRBJ1-2; the D is unclear. This CDR3 has 15 residues. Trimming pared 0 bases from V and 0 bases from J, leaving 8 bases between. The V gene's germline CDR1 is LNHNV and CDR2 YYDKDF (reference sequence). CDR3 in DNA: TGTGCCACCAGCAGAGAGGGCAACGCTAACTATGGCTACACCATC. Amino acids: CATSREGNANYGYTI.

This clonotype was picked up many times. The chain recombines TRBV20-1 with TRBJ1-5; 12 bases are shared with TRBD1. Germline V gives CDR1 DFQATT, CDR2 SNEGSKA (reference sequence). This CDR3 comprises 18 residues. J gave up 5 bases and V 2 bases, and 13 bases lay outside the gene matches. In nucleotides, the CDR3 is TGCAGTGCTAGAAGGGACAGGGGGCACCTAAGTACGGATCAGCCCCAGCATTTT. Amino acids: CSARRDRGHLSTDQPQHF.

This clonotype came up a few times. The gene calls are TRBV7-9 and TRBJ1-1; tentative D call: TRBD1 (5 bases). Deletions cut 4 bases from V and 1 base from J, with 16 bases between. The CDR3 runs 16 residues. Germline values: CDR1 SEHNR, CDR2 FQNEAQ (reference sequence). CDR3 protein: CASSSLIEGRNTEAFF. In DNA form, the CDR3 reads TGTGCCAGCAGCTCCTTGATAGAGGGACGGAACACTGAAGCTTTCTTT. The full variable domain, rest sourced from reference TRBV7-9 and TRBJ1-1, is DTGVSQNPRHKITKRGQNVTFRCDPISEHNRLYWYRQTLGQGPEFLTYFQNEAQLEKSRLLSDRFSAERPKGSFSTLEIQRTEQGDSAMYLCASSSLIEGRNTEAFFGQGTRLTVV.

At least ten counts were recorded for this clonotype. The chain couples TRBV6-1 to TRBJ2-7; unclear D gene. Germline lookup yields CDR1 MNHNS and CDR2 SASEGT. V lost 11 bases and J 4 bases, leaving 15 bases between the germline ends. This CDR3 has 12 residues. This CDR3 reads CAVALGRYEQYF. CDR3 coding DNA: TGTGCCGTCGCTCTCGGGCGGTACGAGCAGTACTTC.

The chain employs TRBV2 and TRBJ2-7; D is unresolved. Germline lookup yields CDR1 SNHLY and CDR2 FYNNEI. This CDR3 has 11 residues. The V end lost 6 bases, the J end lost 6 bases, and 9 bases lay between the germline ends. The DNA of the CDR3 is TGTGCCAGCAGGGCTCTGGCCGAGCAGTACTTC. Protein product: CASRALAEQYF.

This clonotype has ten or more counts. The chain combines TRBV9 with TRBJ2-2; D gene uncertain. Trimming cost V 6 bases and J 4 bases, with 10 bases left between them. Per germline, CDR1 SGDLS and CDR2 YYNGEE. The CDR3 has 13 amino acids. This chain's CDR3 is CASNAWGTGELFF. The CDR3 DNA reads TGTGCCAGCAACGCCTGGGGCACCGGGGAGCTGTTTTTT.

The chain is built from TRBV7-9 and TRBJ2-1; no reliable D call. The V gene's germline CDR1 is SEHNR and CDR2 FQNEAQ (reference sequence). CDR3 length equals 12 residues. V was trimmed by 5 bases and J by 3 bases, leaving 5 bases between them. CDR3 nucleotides: TGTGCCAGCAGCCATCACTACAATGAGCAGTTCTTC. Its protein product is CASSHHYNEQFF.

This clonotype occurred many times. The chain uses TRBV4-3 and TRBJ1-2; 10 nucleotides line up with TRBD1. From germline, CDR1 is LGHNA and CDR2 YSLEER. Trimming removed 4 bases from V and 5 bases from J; junction bases left unmatched: 10. The CDR3 is made up of 16 amino acids. The CDR3: CASSPRPTGGEYGYTF. The DNA of the CDR3 is TGCGCCAGCAGCCCCCGGCCGACAGGGGGCGAGTATGGCTACACCTTC.

This clonotype was seen repeatedly, ten times or more. V gene TRBV11-2 combines with J gene TRBJ2-1; tentative D call: TRBD2 (6 bases). The germline V gene has CDR1 SGHAT and CDR2 FQNNGV. The CDR3 sequence is 14 residues long. Trimming left V 0 bases short and J 9 bases short, with 12 bases between. The CDR3 DNA follows: TGTGCCAGCAGCTTAGATAGCCAGGGAGGTGAGCAGTTCTTC. It encodes CASSLDSQGGEQFF.

Details on this clonotype: An end of the junction differs from the germline gene, which may be a read error. V usage is TRBV20-1 and J usage is TRBJ2-3, with D tentatively TRBD2 (7 bases). The CDR3 has 16 amino acids. Germline CDR1 and CDR2: DFQATT and SNEGSKA (reference sequence). CDR3 nucleotides: TGCGGTGCTAGAGTCGGGCGGGGGCCGACCACAGATACGCAGTATTTT. Translated: CGARVGRGPTTDTQYF.

This clonotype was observed at least ten times. The rearrangement links TRBV5-6 to TRBJ2-7; tentatively, D is TRBD1 (6 bases). The CDR3 consists of 14 residues. In germline, CDR1 is SGHDT, CDR2 YYEEEE. The V end was cut by 6 bases, the J end by 4 bases, with 17 bases between. The DNA of the CDR3 is TGTGCCAGCACCCTGAAGGGGGTTCTGTACGAGCAGTACTTC. It yields the protein CASTLKGVLYEQYF.

CDR3 bases: TGTGCCAGCAGCCCATTGGGACAGTTTTTTTCACCCCTCCACTTT. Its protein product is CASSPLGQFFSPLHF. This chain links TRBV9 with TRBJ1-6; 7 bases match TRBD1. The CDR3 length is 15 residues. Germline loops: CDR1 SGDLS, CDR2 YYNGEE. V dropped 4 bases and J dropped 9; count of bases not matched to a gene: 10.

This clonotype was recorded at least ten times. V and J are TRBV20-1 and TRBJ2-5; tentatively, D is TRBD2 (5 bases). Trimming removed 2 bases from V and 7 bases from J, with 11 bases in between. This CDR3 has 12 residues. CDR1 and CDR2 (germline): DFQATT, SNEGSKA (reference sequence). CDR3 sequence (DNA): TGCAGTGCTAGACAGCTCCGGGGGACCCAGTACTTC. This encodes CSARQLRGTQYF.

In its sample, this clonotype was seen a few times. The genes are TRBV3-2 and TRBJ1-1. TRBV3-2 is given as a pseudogene. This CDR3 region has 13 residues. CDR3 coding DNA: TGTGCCAGCAGCCAAGGGGAGAACACTGAAGCTTTCTTT. Translation: CASSQGENTEAFF.

This clonotype came up many times. This rearrangement joins TRBV5-4 to TRBJ2-5, with TRBD1 matching 7 bases. CDR3 length: 15 amino acids. V shed 4 bases and J 0 bases; nucleotides not matched to a gene: 6. Germline V gene sequence: CDR1 SGHNT, CDR2 YYREEE (reference sequence). The CDR3 sequence is CASSPGTVYQETQYF. The CDR3, as DNA: TGTGCCAGCAGCCCCGGGACAGTTTACCAAGAGACCCAGTACTTC.

This clonotype was recorded only once. The CDR3 sequence: CASSQTGGNQPQHF. The CDR3 region has the DNA TGTGCCAGCAGCCAGACAGGTGGTAATCAGCCCCAGCATTTT. The chain combines TRBV2 with TRBJ1-5; D is possibly TRBD1 (6 bases). Trimming stripped 6 bases from V and 4 bases from J, with 13 bases between. Germline CDR1 SNHLY, CDR2 FYNNEI. The CDR3 covers 14 residues.

There are many counts of this clonotype. This rearrangement joins TRBV6-2 or TRBV6-3 to TRBJ2-7; D might be TRBD1 or TRBD2, each matching 5 bases. This CDR3 spans 14 amino acids. CDR1 and CDR2 from the germline V gene are MNHEY and SVGEGT. V was shortened by 2 bases and J by 3 bases, with 11 bases between the two germline ends. In DNA, the CDR3 is TGTGCCAGCAGTTACCAAGGGGACCTCTACGAGCAGTACTTC. As protein: CASSYQGDLYEQYF.